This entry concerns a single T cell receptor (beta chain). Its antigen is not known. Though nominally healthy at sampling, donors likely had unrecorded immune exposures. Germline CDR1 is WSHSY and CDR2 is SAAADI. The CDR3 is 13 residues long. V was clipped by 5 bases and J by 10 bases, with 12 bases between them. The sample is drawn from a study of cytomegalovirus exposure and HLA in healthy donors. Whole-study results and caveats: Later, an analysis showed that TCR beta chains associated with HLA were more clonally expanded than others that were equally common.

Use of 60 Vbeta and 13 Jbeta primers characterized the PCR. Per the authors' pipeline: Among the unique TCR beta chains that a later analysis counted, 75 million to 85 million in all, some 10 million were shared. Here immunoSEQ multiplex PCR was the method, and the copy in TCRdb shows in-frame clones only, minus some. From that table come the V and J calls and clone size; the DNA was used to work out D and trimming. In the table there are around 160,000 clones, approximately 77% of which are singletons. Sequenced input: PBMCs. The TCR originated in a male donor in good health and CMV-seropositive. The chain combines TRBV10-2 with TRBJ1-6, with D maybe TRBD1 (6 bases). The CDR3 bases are TGCGCCAGCAGTCCGACAGGTTACTCACCCCTCCACTTT. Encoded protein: CASSPTGYSPLHF.